These T cell receptor beta chains were read from a single sample in a study of shared clonotypes between healthy human individuals. Assay: immunoSEQ multiplex PCR; the TCRdb copy retains only in-frame clones and omits some. The sample holds about 2 million clones, 85% to 95% seen once. The sequenced material came from naive CD4+ T cells sorted from blood. The receptors originated from a man aged 18-30 years in good health. Both conserved end residues are part of each CDR3. The D gene is left open where the match is weak. Some rows mark clone size as missing; the rest say once, few, many or name a class of expanded clone.

V gene: TRBV11-2
J gene: TRBJ2-3
clone size: once
D gene: TRBD1
CDR3 DNA: TGTGCCAGCAGCTTAGTGGGACAGGGGACAGATACGCAGTATTTT
CDR3 protein: CASSLVGQGTDTQYF

V gene: TRBV6-5
J gene: TRBJ2-4
clone size: -
D gene: -
CDR3 DNA: TGTGCCAGCAGTCCATCGACGCTAGGAAAAAACATTCAGTACTTC
CDR3 protein: CASSPSTLGKNIQYF

V gene: TRBV10-3
J gene: TRBJ1-1
clone size: -
D gene: -
CDR3 DNA: TGTGCCATCAGTGACCCCAGCCGGCAGGGAGAAACTGAAGCTTTCTTT
CDR3 protein: CAISDPSRQGETEAFF

V gene: TRBV7-9
J gene: TRBJ1-5
clone size: -
D gene: -
CDR3 DNA: TGTGCCAGCAGCACTGACAATCAGCCCCAGCATTTT
CDR3 protein: CASSTDNQPQHF

V gene: TRBV11-2
J gene: TRBJ1-2
clone size: -
D gene: -
CDR3 DNA: TGTGCCAGCAGCTTAGGACGGGGGTCTAACTATGGCTACACCTTC
CDR3 protein: CASSLGRGSNYGYTF

V gene: TRBV11-3
J gene: TRBJ2-7
clone size: -
D gene: -
CDR3 DNA: TGTGCCAGCAGTCTGGGCGCCGCGGGCGAGCAGTACTTC
CDR3 protein: CASSLGAAGEQYF

V gene: TRBV6-5
J gene: TRBJ2-5
clone size: -
D gene: TRBD1
CDR3 DNA: TGTGCCAGCAGTTACTCCACAGGGGAAAAGACCCAGTACTTC
CDR3 protein: CASSYSTGEKTQYF

V gene: TRBV18
J gene: TRBJ2-2
clone size: -
D gene: -
CDR3 DNA: TGTGCCAGCTCACCACCGCGAAGACAATACACCGGGGAGCTGTTTTTT
CDR3 protein: CASSPPRRQYTGELFF

V gene: TRBV27
J gene: TRBJ2-7
clone size: -
D gene: -
CDR3 DNA: TGTGCCAGCAGTTTAGCCGGTTCCTACGAGCAGTACTTC
CDR3 protein: CASSLAGSYEQYF

V gene: TRBV5-8
J gene: TRBJ2-2
clone size: -
D gene: -
CDR3 DNA: TGTGCCAGCAGCTTGGGGCAGGGGACGAACACCGGGGAGCTGTTTTTT
CDR3 protein: CASSLGQGTNTGELFF

V gene: TRBV6-6
J gene: TRBJ1-2
clone size: -
D gene: -
CDR3 DNA: TGTGCCACCCGACCTTACGAGGCTACGGGAGGCTACACCTTC
CDR3 protein: CATRPYEATGGYTF

V gene: TRBV6-5
J gene: TRBJ2-3
clone size: -
D gene: TRBD2
CDR3 DNA: TGTGCCAGCAGTTACGGGACTAGCGCGAGAGATACGCAGTATTTT
CDR3 protein: CASSYGTSARDTQYF

V gene: TRBV7-2
J gene: TRBJ1-5
clone size: -
D gene: -
CDR3 DNA: TGTGCCAGCAGCTTACTGGGACAGCCCCAGCATTTT
CDR3 protein: CASSLLGQPQHF

V gene: TRBV5-1
J gene: TRBJ2-7
clone size: -
D gene: TRBD1
CDR3 DNA: TGCGCCAGCAGTGCCGGGACAGAATCCTACGAGCAGTACTTC
CDR3 protein: CASSAGTESYEQYF

V gene: TRBV7-8
J gene: TRBJ2-3
clone size: -
D gene: TRBD2
CDR3 DNA: TGTGCCAGCAGCACACGGGGGGGCTGGGATACGCAGTATTTT
CDR3 protein: CASSTRGGWDTQYF

V gene: TRBV25-1
J gene: TRBJ2-7
clone size: once
D gene: TRBD2
CDR3 DNA: TGTGCCAGCAGTCACCAGGGGAGCGGGAGGATCTACGAGCAGTACTTC
CDR3 protein: CASSHQGSGRIYEQYF

V gene: TRBV5-4
J gene: TRBJ1-3
clone size: once
D gene: -
CDR3 DNA: TGTGCCAGCAGCTTGGCCAACGCTGCGGGAAACACCATATATTTT
CDR3 protein: CASSLANAAGNTIYF

V gene: TRBV12-5
J gene: TRBJ2-5
clone size: -
D gene: TRBD2
CDR3 DNA: TGTGCTAGTGCCGGGGGGGCCCCAGAGACCCAGTACTTC
CDR3 protein: CASAGGAPETQYF

V gene: TRBV7-8
J gene: TRBJ2-7
clone size: -
D gene: -
CDR3 DNA: TGTGCCAGCAGCTTGGCCGGGGCCCTAGTGGAGCAGTACTTC
CDR3 protein: CASSLAGALVEQYF

V gene: TRBV28
J gene: TRBJ2-3
clone size: -
D gene: TRBD2
CDR3 DNA: TGTGCCAGCAGTTATATCATCGTGGTAGCGGGTCCCAGCACAGATACGCAGTATTTT
CDR3 protein: CASSYIIVVAGPSTDTQYF

V gene: TRBV15
J gene: TRBJ2-7
clone size: once
D gene: -
CDR3 DNA: TGTGCCACCAGCAGAGATCCCGGAGGGGGCTACGAGCAGTACTTC
CDR3 protein: CATSRDPGGGYEQYF

V gene: TRBV27
J gene: TRBJ2-3
clone size: -
D gene: -
CDR3 DNA: TGTGCCAGCAGTTTAGTAGGCGGGAACACAGATACGCAGTATTTT
CDR3 protein: CASSLVGGNTDTQYF

V gene: TRBV10-2
J gene: TRBJ1-5
clone size: -
D gene: TRBD1
CDR3 DNA: TGCGCCAGCAGTCCGATGTGGGACAGGATGCTCCTGTATAGCAATCAGCCCCAGCATTTT
CDR3 protein: CASSPMWDRMLLYSNQPQHF

V gene: TRBV5-4
J gene: TRBJ1-2
clone size: -
D gene: -
CDR3 DNA: TGTGCCAGCAGCGCCTCCGGGTCGGACTATGGCTACACCTTC
CDR3 protein: CASSASGSDYGYTF

V gene: TRBV7-8
J gene: TRBJ2-5
clone size: -
D gene: -
CDR3 DNA: TGTGCCAGCAGCGTTATAGAGACCCAGTACTTC
CDR3 protein: CASSVIETQYF

V gene: TRBV7-2
J gene: TRBJ2-7
clone size: -
D gene: TRBD2
CDR3 DNA: TGTGCCAGCAGCCCCGGACTAGTCTACGAGCAGTACTTC
CDR3 protein: CASSPGLVYEQYF

V gene: TRBV7-2
J gene: TRBJ2-1
clone size: -
D gene: -
CDR3 DNA: TGTGCCAGCAGCTCCCAGAAGCTAACCTACAATGAGCAGTTCTTC
CDR3 protein: CASSSQKLTYNEQFF

V gene: TRBV4-3
J gene: TRBJ2-1
clone size: -
D gene: -
CDR3 DNA: TGCGCCAGCAGCCAAGAAACGCCTACGACAGGCGAGCAGTTCTTC
CDR3 protein: CASSQETPTTGEQFF

V gene: TRBV5-1
J gene: TRBJ2-7
clone size: -
D gene: TRBD2
CDR3 DNA: TGCGCCAGCAGCTTGTACGGACTAGCGGGGGGCAGCGAGCAGTACTTC
CDR3 protein: CASSLYGLAGGSEQYF

V gene: TRBV27
J gene: TRBJ2-7
clone size: -
D gene: -
CDR3 DNA: TGTGCCAGCAGTTTATCCGCCGGAGTCAGCTCCTACGAGCAGTACTTC
CDR3 protein: CASSLSAGVSSYEQYF

V gene: TRBV29-1
J gene: TRBJ1-1
clone size: -
D gene: -
CDR3 DNA: TGCAGCCCGACAGGATTTAACACTGAAGCTTTCTTT
CDR3 protein: CSPTGFNTEAFF

V gene: TRBV10-3
J gene: TRBJ2-5
clone size: -
D gene: -
CDR3 DNA: TGTGCCATCAGTGAGTCTGAGGTCGGGGAGACCCAGTACTTC
CDR3 protein: CAISESEVGETQYF

V gene: TRBV9
J gene: TRBJ2-7
clone size: -
D gene: -
CDR3 DNA: TGTGCCAGCAGCGGGCCCGGGCTCAGCTCCTACGAGCAGTACTTC
CDR3 protein: CASSGPGLSSYEQYF

V gene: TRBV28
J gene: TRBJ1-2
clone size: -
D gene: TRBD1
CDR3 DNA: TGTGCCAGCAGTTTAGGGGACAGGGGGCTTGATGGCTACACCTTC
CDR3 protein: CASSLGDRGLDGYTF

V gene: TRBV6-1
J gene: TRBJ2-7
clone size: -
D gene: -
CDR3 DNA: TGTGCCAGCAGTGAAGCGCAGGCTGCGACCTACGAGCAGTACTTC
CDR3 protein: CASSEAQAATYEQYF

V gene: TRBV19
J gene: TRBJ1-2
clone size: -
D gene: -
CDR3 DNA: TGTGCCAGTACCCCACAAGGGCGCGTATCCTATGGCTACACCTTC
CDR3 protein: CASTPQGRVSYGYTF

V gene: TRBV6-1
J gene: TRBJ2-7
clone size: -
D gene: TRBD2
CDR3 DNA: TGTGCCAGCAGTGGCCTACTTGGCGGGGGGGCCCACGAGCAGTACTTC
CDR3 protein: CASSGLLGGGAHEQYF

V gene: TRBV30
J gene: TRBJ1-2
clone size: -
D gene: -
CDR3 DNA: TGTGCCTGGAGTGTCGGGGGAACCACCTATGGCTACACCTTC
CDR3 protein: CAWSVGGTTYGYTF

V gene: TRBV2
J gene: TRBJ2-5
clone size: -
D gene: -
CDR3 DNA: TGTGCCAGCGCGCAAGGGACCAAAGCTCAAGAGACCCAGTACTTC
CDR3 protein: CASAQGTKAQETQYF